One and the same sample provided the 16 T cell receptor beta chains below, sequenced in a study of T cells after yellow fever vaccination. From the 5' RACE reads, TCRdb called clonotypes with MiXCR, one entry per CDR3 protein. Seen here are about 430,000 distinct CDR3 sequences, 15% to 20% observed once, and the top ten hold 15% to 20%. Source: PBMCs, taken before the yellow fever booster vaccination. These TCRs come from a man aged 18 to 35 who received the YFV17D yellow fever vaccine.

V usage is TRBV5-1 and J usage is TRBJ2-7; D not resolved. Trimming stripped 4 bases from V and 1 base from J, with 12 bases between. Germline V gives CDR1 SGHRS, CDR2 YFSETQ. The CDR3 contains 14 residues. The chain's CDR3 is CASSGFEQSYEQYF. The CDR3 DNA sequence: TGCGCCAGCAGCGGATTCGAGCAGTCCTACGAGCAGTACTTC.

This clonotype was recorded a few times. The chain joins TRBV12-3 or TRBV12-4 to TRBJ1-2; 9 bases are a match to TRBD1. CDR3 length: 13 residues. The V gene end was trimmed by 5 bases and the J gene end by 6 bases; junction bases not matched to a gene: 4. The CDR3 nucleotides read TGTGCCAGCAGTGGGACAGGGATCAATGGCTACACCTTC. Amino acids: CASSGTGINGYTF.

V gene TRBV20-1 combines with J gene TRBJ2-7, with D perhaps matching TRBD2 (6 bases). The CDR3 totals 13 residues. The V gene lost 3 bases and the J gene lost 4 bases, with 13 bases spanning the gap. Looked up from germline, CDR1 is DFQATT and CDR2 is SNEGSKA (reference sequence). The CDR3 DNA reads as TGCAGTGCTAGGTCGGGGGTTGGATACGAGCAGTACTTC. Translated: CSARSGVGYEQYF.

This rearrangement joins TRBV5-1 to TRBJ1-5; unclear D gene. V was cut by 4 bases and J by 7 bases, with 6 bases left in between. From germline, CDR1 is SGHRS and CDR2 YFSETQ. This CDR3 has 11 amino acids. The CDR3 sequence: CASSIEQPQHF. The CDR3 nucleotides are TGCGCCAGCAGCATCGAACAGCCCCAGCATTTT. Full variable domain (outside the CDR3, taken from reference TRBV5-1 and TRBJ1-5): KAGVTQTPRYLIKTRGQQVTLSCSPISGHRSVSWYQQTPGQGLQFLFEYFSETQRNKGNFPGRFSGRQFSNSRSEMNVSTLELGDSALYLCASSIEQPQHFGDGTRLSIL.

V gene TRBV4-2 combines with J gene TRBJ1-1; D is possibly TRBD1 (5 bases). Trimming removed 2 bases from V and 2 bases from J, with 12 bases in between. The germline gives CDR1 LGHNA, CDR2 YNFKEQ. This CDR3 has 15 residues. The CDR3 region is CASSQQTDLNTEAFF. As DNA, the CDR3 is TGTGCCAGCAGCCAACAGACAGACCTCAACACTGAAGCTTTCTTT.

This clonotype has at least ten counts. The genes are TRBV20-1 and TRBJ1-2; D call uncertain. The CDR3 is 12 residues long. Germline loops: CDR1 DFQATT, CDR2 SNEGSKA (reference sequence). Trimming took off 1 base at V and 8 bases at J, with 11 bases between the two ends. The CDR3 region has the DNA TGCAGTGCTAGAGCCCCAGGAGGAGGCTACACCTTC. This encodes CSARAPGGGYTF.

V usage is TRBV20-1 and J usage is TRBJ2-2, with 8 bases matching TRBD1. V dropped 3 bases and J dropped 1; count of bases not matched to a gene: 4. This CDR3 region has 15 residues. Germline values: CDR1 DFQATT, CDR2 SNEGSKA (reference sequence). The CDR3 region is CSARDREVNTGELFF. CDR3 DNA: TGCAGTGCTAGGGACAGGGAAGTGAACACCGGGGAGCTGTTTTTT.

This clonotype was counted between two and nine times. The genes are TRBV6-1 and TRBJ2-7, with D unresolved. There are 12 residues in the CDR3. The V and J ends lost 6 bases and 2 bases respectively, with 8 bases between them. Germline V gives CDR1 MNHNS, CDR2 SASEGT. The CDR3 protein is CASSQTPYEQYF. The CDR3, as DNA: TGTGCCAGCAGCCAGACCCCCTACGAGCAGTACTTC.

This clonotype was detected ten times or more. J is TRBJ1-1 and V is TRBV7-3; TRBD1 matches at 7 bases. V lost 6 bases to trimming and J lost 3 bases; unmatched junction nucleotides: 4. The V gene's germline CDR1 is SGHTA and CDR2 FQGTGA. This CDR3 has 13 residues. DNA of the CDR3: TGTGCCAGCAGTTCCCAGGGGGACACTGAAGCTTTCTTT. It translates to CASSSQGDTEAFF.

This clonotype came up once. In DNA form, the CDR3 reads TGTGCCAGCAGCCCGAAAGGACTAGCGGGGCTGTACGAGCAGTACTTC. This translates into CASSPKGLAGLYEQYF. The chain combines TRBV11-1 with TRBJ2-7, with 12 positions matching TRBD2. Germline V CDR1 and CDR2: SGHAT, FQDESV (reference sequence). The V and J ends lost 5 bases and 4 bases, in that order; junction bases with no gene match: 9. The CDR3 totals 16 residues.

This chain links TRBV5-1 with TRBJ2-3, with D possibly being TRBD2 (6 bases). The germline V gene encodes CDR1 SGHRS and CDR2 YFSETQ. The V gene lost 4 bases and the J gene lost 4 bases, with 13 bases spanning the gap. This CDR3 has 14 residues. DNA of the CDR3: TGCGCCAGCAGCCCCATCGGGGGTGCAGATACGCAGTATTTT. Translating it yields CASSPIGGADTQYF.

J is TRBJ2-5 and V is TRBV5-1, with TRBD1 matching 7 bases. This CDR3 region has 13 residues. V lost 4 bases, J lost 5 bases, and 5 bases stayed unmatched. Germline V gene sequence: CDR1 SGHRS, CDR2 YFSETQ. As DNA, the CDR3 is TGCGCCAGCAGCGTGACAGGGTGGGAGACCCAGTACTTC. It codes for CASSVTGWETQYF.

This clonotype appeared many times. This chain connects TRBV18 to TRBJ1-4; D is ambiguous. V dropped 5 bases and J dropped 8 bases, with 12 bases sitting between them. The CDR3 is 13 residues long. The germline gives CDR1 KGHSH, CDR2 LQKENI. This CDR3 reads CASSKRGYEKLFF. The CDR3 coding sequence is TGTGCCAGCTCAAAAAGAGGGTACGAAAAACTGTTTTTT.

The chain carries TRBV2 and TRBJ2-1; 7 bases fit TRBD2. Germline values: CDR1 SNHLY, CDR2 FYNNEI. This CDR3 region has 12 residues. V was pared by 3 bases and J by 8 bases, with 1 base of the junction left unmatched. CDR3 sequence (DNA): TGTGCCAGCAGTGAGGGAGGGGATGAGCAGTTCTTC. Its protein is CASSEGGDEQFF. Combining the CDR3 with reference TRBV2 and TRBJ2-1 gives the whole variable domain EPEVTQTPSHQVTQMGQEVILRCVPISNHLYFYWYRQILGQKVEFLVSFYNNEISEKSEIFDDQFSVERPDGSNFTLKIRSTKLEDSAMYFCASSEGGDEQFFGPGTRLTVL.

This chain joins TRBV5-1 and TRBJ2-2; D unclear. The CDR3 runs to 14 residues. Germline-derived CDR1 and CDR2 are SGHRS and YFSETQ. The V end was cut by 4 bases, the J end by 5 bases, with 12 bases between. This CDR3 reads CASSRRQATGELFF. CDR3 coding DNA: TGCGCCAGCAGCCGCCGCCAGGCGACCGGGGAGCTGTTTTTT.

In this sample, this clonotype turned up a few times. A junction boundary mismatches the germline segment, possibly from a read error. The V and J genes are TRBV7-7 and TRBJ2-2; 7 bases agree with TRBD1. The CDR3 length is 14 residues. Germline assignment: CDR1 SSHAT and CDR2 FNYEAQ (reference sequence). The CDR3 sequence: CASRMDRFTGELFF. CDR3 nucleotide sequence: TGTGCTAGCAGGATGGACAGGTTCACCGGGGAGCTGTTTTTT.